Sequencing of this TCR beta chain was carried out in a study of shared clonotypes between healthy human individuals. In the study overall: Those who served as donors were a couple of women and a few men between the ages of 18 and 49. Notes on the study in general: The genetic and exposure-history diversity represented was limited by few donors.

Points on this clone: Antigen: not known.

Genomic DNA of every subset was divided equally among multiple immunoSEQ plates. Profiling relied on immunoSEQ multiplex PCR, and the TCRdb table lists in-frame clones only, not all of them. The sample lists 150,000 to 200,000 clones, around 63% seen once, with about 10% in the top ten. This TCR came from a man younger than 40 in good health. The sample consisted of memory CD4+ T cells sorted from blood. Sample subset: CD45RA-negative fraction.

The CDR3 protein is CASSNSPNTGELFF. The CDR3 DNA reads as TGTGCCAGCAGCAATTCACCAAACACCGGGGAGCTGTTTTTT. The chain is built from TRBV9 and TRBJ2-2; unclear D gene. Per the germline V gene, CDR1 is SGDLS and CDR2 is YYNGEE. The CDR3 has 14 residues. V lost 4 bases and J 2 bases, leaving 9 bases between the germline ends.